This TCR beta chain is from a study of OX40 agonist ivuxolimab in advanced cancers. Whole-study context: The patients got ivuxolimab, which is an agonistic anti-OX40 (CD134) antibody. Hepatocellular carcinoma, melanoma, renal cell or head and neck cancer occurred in dose-escalation patients. Study-wide points: At 0.1 to 3.0 mg/kg and by week 6, clonal expansion occurred in CD4+ and CD8+ blood T cells.

Details on this clone: As yet, its antigen is unknown.

Germline lookup yields CDR1 GTSNPN and CDR2 SVGIG (reference sequence). This CDR3 has 17 amino acids. V trimming: 3 bases; J trimming: 0 bases; junction bases outside the gene matches: 8. Sequencing was performed with immunoSEQ multiplex PCR; in TCRdb, only in-frame clones are kept and a portion is missing. The sample includes about 80,000 clones, about 85% of them seen just once. This sample comprised CD4+ or CD8+ T cells sorted from blood, obtained in a trial of the OX40 agonist ivuxolimab. This TCR was sampled from an adult with an advanced solid tumor such as melanoma, head and neck, liver or kidney cancer. This rearrangement joins TRBV30 to TRBJ1-6, with 7 bases identical to TRBD1. CDR3 region: CAWRWTGVSSYNSPLHF. CDR3 sequence (DNA): TGTGCCTGGAGGTGGACAGGAGTAAGCTCCTATAATTCACCCCTCCACTTT. The full variable domain, in which reference TRBV30 and TRBJ1-6 provide the parts outside the CDR3, is SQTIHQWPATLVQPVGSPLSLECTVEGTSNPNLYWYRQAAGRGLQLLFYSVGIGQISSEVPQNLSASRPQDRQFILSSKKLLLSDSGFYLCAWRWTGVSSYNSPLHFGNGTRLTVT.